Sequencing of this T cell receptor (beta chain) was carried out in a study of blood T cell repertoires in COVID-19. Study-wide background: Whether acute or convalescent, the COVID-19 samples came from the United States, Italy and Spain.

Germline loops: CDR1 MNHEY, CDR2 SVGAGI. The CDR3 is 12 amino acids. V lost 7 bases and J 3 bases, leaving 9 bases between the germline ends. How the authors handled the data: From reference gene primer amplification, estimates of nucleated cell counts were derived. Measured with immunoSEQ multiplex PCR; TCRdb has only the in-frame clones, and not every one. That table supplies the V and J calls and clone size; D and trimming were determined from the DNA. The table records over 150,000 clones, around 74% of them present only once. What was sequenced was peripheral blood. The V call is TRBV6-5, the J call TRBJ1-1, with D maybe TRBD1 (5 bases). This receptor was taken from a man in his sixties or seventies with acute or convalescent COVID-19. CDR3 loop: CASIKQDTEAFF. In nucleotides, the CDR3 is TGTGCCAGCATCAAACAGGACACTGAAGCTTTCTTT.